What follows are 29 T cell receptor beta chains derived from one specimen sequenced in a study of blood T cells in healthy people across ages. The second PCR ran about 6 to 11 cycles with a sample-barcoded 5' primer and J-beta primers. Via MiXCR, TCRdb re-called the 5' RACE reads, giving one row per CDR3 protein. The sample shows about 1.8 million distinct CDR3 sequences, approximately 50% of them seen only once. The specimen sequenced was blood. All receptors derive from a woman in her thirties or forties in good health.

For the CDR3, the DNA is TGTGCCAGCAGTTTAGCGGGGGGGCGGATGGAGACCCAGTACTTC. Translation: CASSLAGGRMETQYF. This sequence joins TRBV6-5 and TRBJ2-5; 11 nucleotides match TRBD2. Germline V gene data show CDR1 as MNHEY and CDR2 as SVGAGI. V lost 4 bases to trimming and J lost 5 bases; unmatched junction nucleotides: 6. There are 15 residues in the CDR3.

This clonotype was detected only a few times. The V call is TRBV21-1, the J call TRBJ2-7; whether TRBD1, the table's D call, matches the DNA was not checked. TRBV21-1 is a known pseudogene. The CDR3 has 14 amino acids. In nucleotides, the CDR3 is TGTGCCAGCAACCCGGCCAATATCCGGAACGAGCAGTACTTC. Protein: CASNPANIRNEQYF.

The chain uses TRBV20-1 and TRBJ2-7; 7 positions match TRBD1. The V gene end was trimmed by 1 base and the J gene end by 7 bases; junction bases not matched to a gene: 19. Germline V CDR1 and CDR2: DFQATT, SNEGSKA (reference sequence). The CDR3 is made up of 17 amino acids. The CDR3 coding sequence is TGCAGTGCTAGAGCCCTGGGGGACAGACAAGCCTACAATGAGCAGTACTTC. Its translation: CSARALGDRQAYNEQYF.

The chain has TRBV4-3 and TRBJ2-7; D possibly corresponds to TRBD1 (6 bases). The CDR3 consists of 15 residues. Looked up from germline, CDR1 is LGHNA and CDR2 is YSLEER. The V gene lost 1 base and the J gene lost 3 bases, with 13 bases spanning the gap. The CDR3 DNA follows: TGCGCCAGCAGCCAAGTCGCAGGGGTGGGCTACGAGCAGTACTTC. Its protein product is CASSQVAGVGYEQYF.

This clonotype was seen more than once but under ten times. The V gene is TRBV20-1, the J gene TRBJ1-4, with unresolved D. The CDR3 is 11 residues long. Trimming shortened V by 3 bases and J by 7 bases, and 6 bases separated the two germline ends. From germline, CDR1 is DFQATT and CDR2 SNEGSKA (reference sequence). CDR3 DNA sequence: TGCAGTGCTAGTCCCGGTGAAAAACTGTTTTTT. Translation gives CSASPGEKLFF.

This clonotype was recorded at least ten times. CDR3 sequence reads: CASSTKETQYF. CDR3 in DNA: TGTGCCAGCAGCACCAAGGAGACCCAGTACTTC. This chain uses TRBV28 with TRBJ2-5; D call uncertain. This CDR3 is 11 amino acids long. Deletions cut 6 bases from V and 5 bases from J, with 7 bases between. Germline assignment: CDR1 MDHEN and CDR2 SYDVKM.

This chain uses TRBV27 with TRBJ2-5; D possibly corresponds to TRBD1 (6 bases). Germline V gene sequence: CDR1 MNHEY, CDR2 SMNVEV (reference sequence). V was clipped by 1 base and J by 4 bases, with 10 bases between them. The length of the CDR3 is 14 residues. The CDR3 coding sequence is TGTGCCAGCAGTTTATTTGGACAGAGAGAGACCCAGTACTTC. It encodes CASSLFGQRETQYF.

The chain carries TRBV7-2 and TRBJ1-1; 9 bases line up with TRBD1. With V trimmed by 5 bases and J by 5 bases, 6 bases remained unmatched. This CDR3 is 14 amino acids long. CDR1 is SGHTA, CDR2 FQGNSA, per germline. The CDR3 DNA reads as TGTGCCAGCAGCGAGTACAGGGGGCAGACTGAAGCTTTCTTT. Its protein product is CASSEYRGQTEAFF.

The rearrangement links TRBV11-2 to TRBJ2-3; no definite D call. In germline, CDR1 is SGHAT, CDR2 FQNNGV. Trimming cost V 0 bases and J 2 bases, with 12 bases left between them. The CDR3 is 16 residues long. The CDR3 sequence is CASSLDLPTPTDTQYF. The CDR3, as DNA: TGTGCCAGCAGCTTAGATCTTCCAACCCCCACAGATACGCAGTATTTT.

There are a few counts of this clonotype. The rearrangement joins TRBV5-1 to TRBJ2-5; tentatively, D is TRBD1 (6 bases). V was clipped by 4 bases and J by 3 bases, with 13 bases between them. Germline loops: CDR1 SGHRS, CDR2 YFSETQ. There are 14 residues in the CDR3. The CDR3 is CASSGGQFKETQYF. CDR3 coding DNA: TGCGCCAGCAGCGGCGGACAGTTCAAAGAGACCCAGTACTTC.

The chain recombines TRBV27 with TRBJ1-2; 12 bases map to TRBD1. V lost 6 bases to trimming and J lost 4 bases; unmatched junction nucleotides: 15. The V gene's germline CDR1 is MNHEY and CDR2 SMNVEV (reference sequence). The CDR3 has 18 amino acids. CDR3 loop: CASSEGQGAPPVTYGYTF. CDR3 sequence (DNA): TGTGCCAGCAGCGAGGGACAGGGGGCGCCCCCGGTGACCTATGGCTACACCTTC.

This clonotype has a handful of counts. The chain couples TRBV4-3 to TRBJ1-2; D is ambiguous. Trimming took 1 base from V and 5 from J, leaving 14 bases between them. This CDR3 is 15 amino acids long. Germline CDR1 and CDR2: LGHNA and YSLEER. CDR3 nucleotides: TGCGCCAGCAGCCAAGGAGCGTTAGGGCAATATGGCTACACCTTC. Encoded protein: CASSQGALGQYGYTF.

This chain links TRBV5-1 with TRBJ1-2, with no clear D. The V and J ends lost 4 bases and 4 bases respectively, with 14 bases between them. Germline V lookup: CDR1 SGHRS, CDR2 YFSETQ. The CDR3 has 14 residues. DNA of the CDR3: TGCGCCAGCAGCCCCCCAATACTCGGCTATGGCTACACCTTC. Protein product: CASSPPILGYGYTF.

This chain joins TRBV5-1 and TRBJ2-5; TRBD2 is a possible D gene (5 bases). Germline CDR1 reads SGHRS; CDR2 reads YFSETQ. This CDR3 comprises 14 residues. Trimming took off 3 bases at V and 5 bases at J, with 14 bases between the two ends. The CDR3 DNA sequence: TGCGCCAGCAGCTACCAACCGACGGGGGAGACCCAGTACTTC. Translated: CASSYQPTGETQYF. The whole variable domain, remainder taken from reference TRBV5-1 and TRBJ2-5, is KAGVTQTPRYLIKTRGQQVTLSCSPISGHRSVSWYQQTPGQGLQFLFEYFSETQRNKGNFPGRFSGRQFSNSRSEMNVSTLELGDSALYLCASSYQPTGETQYFGPGTRLLVL.

The V call is TRBV5-1, the J call TRBJ2-5, with TRBD2 identical over 9 bases. CDR1 and CDR2 from the germline V gene are SGHRS and YFSETQ. With V trimmed by 1 base and J by 5 bases, 9 bases remained unmatched. This CDR3 region has 16 residues. CDR3 loop: CASSLFLAGRRETQYF. CDR3 DNA: TGCGCCAGCAGCTTGTTCCTAGCGGGGCGAAGGGAGACCCAGTACTTC.

This clonotype has a count of ten or more. The V gene is TRBV6-4, the J gene TRBJ2-3; TRBD1 or TRBD2 may be the D gene (6 bases each). V lost 3 bases, J lost 1 base, and 11 bases lay in between. This CDR3 is built from 15 residues. CDR1 is MRHNA, CDR2 SNTAGT, per germline. CDR3 amino acids: CASSEFGGGTDTQYF. The DNA for the CDR3 is TGTGCCAGCAGTGAATTCGGGGGCGGCACAGATACGCAGTATTTT.

This chain joins TRBV5-1 and TRBJ1-4; tentatively, D is TRBD1 (5 bases). With 3 bases removed from V and 8 bases from J, the gap between germline ends came to 14 bases. The CDR3 runs to 14 residues. Germline-derived CDR1 and CDR2 are SGHRS and YFSETQ. Written as DNA, the CDR3 is TGCGCCAGCAGCTCGGACAAGCCGGGGGAAAAACTGTTTTTT. This codes for CASSSDKPGEKLFF.

V usage is TRBV6-5 and J usage is TRBJ2-1; 8 nucleotides agree with TRBD2. V lost 0 bases, J lost 5 bases, and 3 bases stayed unmatched. Germline CDR1 reads MNHEY; CDR2 reads SVGAGI. The CDR3 has 15 residues. The DNA of the CDR3 is TGTGCCAGCAGTTACTCTTCGGGGGGGGACAATGAGCAGTTCTTC. Translation: CASSYSSGGDNEQFF.

There are a few counts of this clonotype. The chain links TRBV12-3 or TRBV12-4 to TRBJ2-7; 7 nucleotides match TRBD1. The J call may be wrong; the DNA end is better matched by TRBJ2-5. This CDR3 is built from 16 residues. For the CDR3, the DNA is TGTGCCAGCAGTTTTAGGACAGGCCCCCGCGGGGAGACCCAGTACTTC. Its protein product is CASSFRTGPRGETQYF.

The chain employs TRBV27 and TRBJ2-2, with no clear D. Germline values: CDR1 MNHEY, CDR2 SMNVEV (reference sequence). CDR3 size: 13 residues. V was clipped by 3 bases and J by 6 bases, with 8 bases between them. The CDR3 DNA follows: TGTGCCAGCAGTTTTTCAGGAGCCGGGGAGCTGTTTTTT. This gives the protein CASSFSGAGELFF.

V usage is TRBV9 and J usage is TRBJ2-1, with TRBD1 matching 8 bases. Germline V gene lookup returns CDR1 SGDLS and CDR2 YYNGEE. This CDR3 is built from 16 residues. V was clipped by 3 bases and J by 5 bases; unmatched bases: 10. The DNA of the CDR3 is TGTGCCAGCAGCGGGGGTTCAGGGGGCGTGGACAATGAGCAGTTCTTC. Translated: CASSGGSGGVDNEQFF.

The chain is built from TRBV7-2 and TRBJ1-4; the D is unclear. V shed 5 bases and J shed 5 bases, with 12 bases lying between them. The CDR3 contains 14 residues. The germline V gene encodes CDR1 SGHTA and CDR2 FQGNSA. The CDR3: CASSLFGYNEKLFF. The CDR3 coding sequence is TGTGCCAGCAGCCTCTTTGGCTACAATGAAAAACTGTTTTTT.

Comments on this clonotype: An end of the junction differs from the germline gene, which may be a read error. The chain couples TRBV20-1 to TRBJ2-5; D remains ambiguous. The J call is doubtful: the DNA matches TRBJ2-7 better. This CDR3 contains 13 residues. Germline CDR1 reads DFQATT; CDR2 reads SNEGSKA (reference sequence). The chain's CDR3 is CSAREATPDEQYF. CDR3 nucleotides: TGCAGTGCAAGAGAGGCAACCCCGGACGAGCAGTACTTC.

The rearrangement uses TRBV28 and TRBJ1-2, with D perhaps TRBD1 (5 bases). V was shortened by 5 bases and J by 4 bases, with 8 bases between the two germline ends. The CDR3 covers 12 residues. Germline V gene sequence: CDR1 MDHEN, CDR2 SYDVKM. CDR3 sequence reads: CASSDSAYGYTF. The DNA for the CDR3 is TGTGCCAGCAGTGACAGTGCCTATGGCTACACCTTC.

V is TRBV7-8 and J is TRBJ1-2; 8 nucleotides line up with TRBD1. CDR3 size: 14 residues. The V segment lost 5 bases and the J segment 4 bases; nucleotides outside the gene matches: 6. Germline CDR1 and CDR2: SGHVS and FQNEAQ. CDR3 sequence reads: CASSPGQEIYGYTF. As DNA, the CDR3 is TGTGCCAGCAGCCCGGGACAGGAGATCTATGGCTACACCTTC.

This chain connects TRBV20-1 to TRBJ1-6, with D maybe TRBD1 (6 bases). Germline CDR1 and CDR2: DFQATT and SNEGSKA (reference sequence). The CDR3 loop spans 14 amino acids. With 4 bases removed from V and 0 bases from J, the gap between germline ends came to 7 bases. The DNA of the CDR3 is TGCAGTGCTACAGGGGCCTCCTATAATTCACCCCTCCACTTT. The encoded protein is CSATGASYNSPLHF.

This chain joins TRBV9 and TRBJ2-5, with D maybe TRBD1 (6 bases). V lost 0 bases, J lost 2 bases, and 14 bases lay in between. The CDR3 loop spans 16 amino acids. CDR1 and CDR2 (germline): SGDLS, YYNGEE. CDR3 nucleotides: TGTGCCAGCAGCGTAGGACAACAGGGTTGGCAAGAGACCCAGTACTTC. Translation gives CASSVGQQGWQETQYF.

The chain employs TRBV5-7 and TRBJ2-5, with D tentatively TRBD1 or TRBD2 (6 bases each). TRBV5-7 is annotated as an ORF whose role is uncertain. The CDR3 is 17 residues long. The V end lost 2 bases, the J end lost 0 bases, and 17 bases lay between the germline ends. CDR3 protein: CASSLPPSGAYQETQYF. In DNA form, the CDR3 reads TGTGCCAGCAGCTTACCTCCTTCGGGGGCGTACCAAGAGACCCAGTACTTC.

CDR3 DNA sequence: TGTGCCAGCAGTTCCGAGACTAGCGGGGATACAGATACGCAGTATTTT. Translating gives CASSSETSGDTDTQYF. This sequence joins TRBV12-3 or TRBV12-4 and TRBJ2-3; 11 positions agree with TRBD2. The CDR3 contains 16 residues. Trimming at V came to 4 bases and at J to 3 bases, leaving 6 bases not matched to a gene.